The 13 T cell receptor beta chains reported below all come from one sample, sequenced in a study of cytomegalovirus exposure and HLA in healthy donors. Libraries were prepared by immunoSEQ multiplex PCR; TCRdb keeps only in-frame clonotypes and omits some of them. The data contain some 290,000 clones, approximately 88% of them singletons. Sequences were obtained from PBMCs. Source of these receptors: a man aged 25 to 40 in good health and CMV-seronegative.

The table lists this clone with a few counts. The V and J genes are TRBV11-2 and TRBJ2-1; weak D call: TRBD2 (6 bases). The CDR3 totals 15 residues. Germline V gives CDR1 SGHAT, CDR2 FQNNGV. V shed 5 bases and J shed 3 bases, with 14 bases lying between them. CDR3 nucleotides: TGTGCCAGCAGCCCTCGGGGGAGGATCTACAATGAGCAGTTCTTC. Its translation is CASSPRGRIYNEQFF.

This rearrangement joins TRBV7-9 to TRBJ2-7, with D maybe TRBD1 (6 bases). The CDR3 length is 16 residues. Germline V gene sequence: CDR1 SEHNR, CDR2 FQNEAQ (reference sequence). V gave up 6 bases and J gave up 3 bases, with 21 bases separating them. CDR3 bases: TGTGCCAGCAGTTATCTAACGGACAGCGCAGACTACGAGCAGTACTTC. This gives the protein CASSYLTDSADYEQYF. The variable domain in full, completed from reference TRBV7-9 and TRBJ2-7, reads DTGVSQNPRHKITKRGQNVTFRCDPISEHNRLYWYRQTLGQGPEFLTYFQNEAQLEKSRLLSDRFSAERPKGSFSTLEIQRTEQGDSAMYLCASSYLTDSADYEQYFGPGTRLTVT.

V is TRBV5-1 and J is TRBJ2-3; no clear D gene. V dropped 4 bases and J dropped 4 bases, with 13 bases sitting between them. Germline loops: CDR1 SGHRS, CDR2 YFSETQ. This CDR3 is 14 amino acids long. CDR3 DNA: TGCGCCAGCAGCCCCTACTTAGCTCCAGATACGCAGTATTTT. This translates into CASSPYLAPDTQYF.

The chain recombines TRBV27 with TRBJ1-3, with 11 bases identical to TRBD1. CDR1 is MNHEY and CDR2 is SMNVEV in the germline V gene (reference sequence). The V segment lost 5 bases and the J segment 0 bases; nucleotides outside the gene matches: 9. The CDR3 has 18 amino acids. The CDR3 is CASSSAGTGGPSGNTIYF. For the CDR3, the DNA is TGTGCCAGCAGTAGCGCCGGGACAGGGGGTCCCTCTGGAAACACCATATATTTT.

On this clone: Other DNA sequences within the sample encode an identical CDR3. The chain combines TRBV4-1 with TRBJ1-1; 8 bases fit TRBD1. There are 15 residues in the CDR3. After removal of 1 base from V and 2 bases from J, the junction contained 3 bases not matched to a gene. Germline CDR1 and CDR2: MGHRA and YSYEKL. CDR3 residues: CASSQVGTGNTEAFF. In nucleotides, the CDR3 is TGCGCCAGCAGCCAAGTCGGGACAGGTAACACTGAAGCTTTCTTT.

The rearrangement joins TRBV6-1 to TRBJ1-1, with a possible D match to TRBD1 (5 bases). The CDR3 is made up of 14 amino acids. Per germline, CDR1 MNHNS and CDR2 SASEGT. With 3 bases removed from V and 0 bases from J, the gap between germline ends came to 8 bases. The CDR3 nucleotides read TGTGCCAGCAGTGAGGAGGGGTTGAACACTGAAGCTTTCTTT. It is translated as CASSEEGLNTEAFF.

The chain recombines TRBV6-6 with TRBJ1-1, with a possible D match to TRBD1 (6 bases). This CDR3 has 15 residues. The V and J ends lost 6 bases and 8 bases respectively, with 22 bases between them. Germline V gene lookup returns CDR1 MNHNY and CDR2 SVGAGI (reference sequence). The CDR3 protein is CASRPEPTGSREAFF. In DNA form, the CDR3 reads TGTGCCAGCAGACCCGAACCTACAGGGTCACGCGAAGCTTTCTTT.

The rearrangement joins TRBV7-2 to TRBJ2-7, with 10 bases that match TRBD2. CDR3 size: 14 residues. V trimming: 1 base; J trimming: 3 bases; junction bases outside the gene matches: 0. Germline V gene data show CDR1 as SGHTA and CDR2 as FQGNSA. In DNA, the CDR3 is TGTGCCAGCAGCTTAGAGCGGGGGGGCTACGAGCAGTACTTC. Its protein is CASSLERGGYEQYF. Drawing the rest from reference TRBV7-2 and TRBJ2-7, the complete variable domain is GAGVSQSPSNKVTEKGKDVELRCDPISGHTALYWYRQSLGQGLEFLIYFQGNSAPDKSGLPSDRFSAERTGGSVSTLTIQRTQQEDSAVYLCASSLERGGYEQYFGPGTRLTVT.

J is TRBJ2-2 and V is TRBV7-8; 9 nucleotides align to TRBD2. Germline V gives CDR1 SGHVS, CDR2 FQNEAQ. The length of the CDR3 is 14 residues. J gave up 0 bases and V 8 bases, and 1 base lay outside the gene matches. CDR3: CASLAGANTGELFF. CDR3 sequence (DNA): TGTGCCAGCTTAGCGGGGGCGAACACCGGGGAGCTGTTTTTT. Complete variable domain (other parts from reference TRBV7-8 and TRBJ2-2): GAGVSQSPRYKVAKRGQDVALRCDPISGHVSLFWYQQALGQGPEFLTYFQNEAQLDKSGLPSDRFFAERPEGSVSTLKIQRTQQEDSAVYLCASLAGANTGELFFGEGSRLTVL.

The rearrangement uses TRBV5-1 and TRBJ2-5, with D tentatively TRBD1 (5 bases). In germline, CDR1 is SGHRS, CDR2 YFSETQ. The V and J ends lost 0 bases and 4 bases respectively, with 10 bases between them. CDR3 length: 14 amino acids. Written as DNA, the CDR3 is TGCGCCAGCAGCTTGGGACAGCTACGAGAGACCCAGTACTTC. Amino acids: CASSLGQLRETQYF.

CDR3 region: CASSQSDSLNTEAFF. The CDR3 DNA is TGTGCCAGCAGCCAATCGGACAGTCTGAACACTGAAGCTTTCTTT. This chain links TRBV5-4 with TRBJ1-1, with a possible D match to TRBD1 (6 bases). The CDR3 is 15 amino acids. The germline V gene encodes CDR1 SGHNT and CDR2 YYREEE (reference sequence). Trimming took off 4 bases at V and 0 bases at J, with 13 bases between the two ends. Variable domain in full (rest from reference TRBV5-4 and TRBJ1-1): ETGVTQSPTHLIKTRGQQVTLRCSSQSGHNTVSWYQQALGQGPQFIFQYYREEENGRGNFPPRFSGLQFPNYSSELNVNALELDDSALYLCASSQSDSLNTEAFFGQGTRLTVV.

This clone was counted a single time. J is TRBJ2-1 and V is TRBV6-6; D not certain. This CDR3 region has 13 residues. The germline CDR1 and CDR2 sequences are MNHNY and SVGAGI (reference sequence). Trimming removed 2 bases from V and 1 base from J, with 3 bases in between. The CDR3 is CASSYRSYNEQFF. CDR3 coding DNA: TGTGCCAGCAGTTACCGGTCCTACAATGAGCAGTTCTTC.

V is TRBV6-1 and J is TRBJ2-7; tentative D call: TRBD1 (7 bases). V dropped 4 bases and J dropped 5 bases, with 12 bases sitting between them. There are 13 residues in the CDR3. Germline V gene data show CDR1 as MNHNS and CDR2 as SASEGT. For the CDR3, the DNA is TGTGCCAGCAGTGCGTTCAGGGGGGACGAGCAGTACTTC. It codes for CASSAFRGDEQYF.